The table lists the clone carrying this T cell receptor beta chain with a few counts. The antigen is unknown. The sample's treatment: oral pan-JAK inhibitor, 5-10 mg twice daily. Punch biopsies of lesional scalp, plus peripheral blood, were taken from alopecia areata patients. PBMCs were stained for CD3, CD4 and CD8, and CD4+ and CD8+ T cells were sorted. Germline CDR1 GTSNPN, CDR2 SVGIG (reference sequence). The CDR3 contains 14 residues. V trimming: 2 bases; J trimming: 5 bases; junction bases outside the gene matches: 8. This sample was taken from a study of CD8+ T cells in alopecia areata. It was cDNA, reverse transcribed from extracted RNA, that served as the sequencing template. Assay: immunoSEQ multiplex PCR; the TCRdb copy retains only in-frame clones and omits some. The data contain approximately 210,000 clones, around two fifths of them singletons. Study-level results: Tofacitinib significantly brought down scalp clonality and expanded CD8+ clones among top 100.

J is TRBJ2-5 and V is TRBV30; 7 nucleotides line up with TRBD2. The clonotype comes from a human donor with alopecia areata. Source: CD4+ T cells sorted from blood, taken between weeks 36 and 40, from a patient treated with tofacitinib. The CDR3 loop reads CAWSRSLAMETQYF. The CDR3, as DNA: TGTGCCTGGAGTCGGTCACTAGCGATGGAGACCCAGTACTTC. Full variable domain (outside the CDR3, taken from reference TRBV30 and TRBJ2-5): SQTIHQWPATLVQPVGSPLSLECTVEGTSNPNLYWYRQAAGRGLQLLFYSVGIGQISSEVPQNLSASRPQDRQFILSSKKLLLSDSGFYLCAWSRSLAMETQYFGPGTRLLVL.